This T cell receptor (beta chain) is drawn from a study of T cell changes during pregnancy in multiple sclerosis. This CDR3 is 17 amino acids long. Germline-derived CDR1 and CDR2 are LNHNV and YYDKDF (reference sequence). V gave up 6 bases and J gave up 7 bases; unmatched junction bases: 15. The table came from immunoSEQ multiplex PCR; TCRdb's copy has only in-frame clones and leaves some out. The sample holds 72,000 or so clones, 93% seen once. Material: peripheral blood, obtained in the second trimester of pregnancy. The chain carries TRBV15 and TRBJ2-1; TRBD1 matches 10 bases. The TCR originated in a female donor with multiple sclerosis, enrolled in a pregnancy study. For the CDR3, the DNA is TGTGCCACCAGACTTCGGTCGACAGGGGGCCCCTTGAATGAGCAGTTCTTC. Its translation is CATRLRSTGGPLNEQFF.